This T cell receptor beta chain was obtained from a study of cytomegalovirus exposure and HLA in healthy donors (dated by TCRdb to the late 2010s). Regarding the research as a whole: According to a later analysis, the roughly 130 validation repertoires were produced on the same platform as the 666 repertoires of the first cohort. The aim of the study was to test whether cataloging public T cell receptors could identify signatures of past pathogen exposure. Along with the roughly 670-subject first cohort, a separate validation cohort of over a hundred different subjects was used. The study combined high-throughput TCR immunosequencing, statistical association of individual TCRs with disease status, and machine learning to predict cytomegalovirus infection status. Overall study outcomes, separate from this receptor: The classifier was reported to diagnose cytomegalovirus status with high specificity and sensitivity in both the original cohort and the validation cohort. The study listed 164 TCR beta chains as associated with cytomegalovirus. The validation cohort had no HLA typing available for a later analysis, so co-occurrence within that cohort was assessed over all 110 or so repertoires. It was suggested by the authors that the approach could potentially be generalized to other disease states and immunological phenotypes. In a later analysis, TCRs clustered in the first cohort were found to also tend to co-occur in the 110 or so validation repertoires, with about 94% of cluster scores above 0. Most TCR sequences were observed very rarely across donors, whereas some public TCRs were present in many individuals. In vitro tests confirmed that a few of the cytomegalovirus-associated TCR beta chains recognize cytomegalovirus antigens.

The library was built by means of the immunoSEQ multiplex PCR assay. The paper's processing steps were these. A statistical classification framework was built for diagnosing cytomegalovirus status from the catalog of TCR beta chain sequences. TCRdb retrieved this table from immuneACCESS and kept in-frame rearrangements only. Not all clones are present; in checked studies, unresolved V genes account for under half, and no reason is known for the remainder. V, J and clone size were drawn from that table, and D and trimming were deduced from the DNA. This sample holds some 110,000 clones; roughly 88% were observed only once. Together, the top ten hold about 1.8% of the sample. This clone was seen more than once but under ten times. This clone's antigen is unknown. Base qualities are missing; no much larger clone stands one base away. Donors formed part of the validation cohort, which comprised 120 subjects and was distinct from the first cohort of several hundred subjects.

The sequence was collected from a man aged 18 to 35 in good health and CMV-seronegative. Sequences were obtained from PBMCs.

The DNA is TGTGCCAGCGGGCCCCGGAACACTGAAGCTTTCTTT. It translates as CASGPRNTEAFF. The chain joins TRBV2 to TRBJ1-1, with the D segment identity uncertain. The CDR1 and CDR2 encoded by the germline V gene are SNHLY and FYNNEI. V was cut back by 8 bases and J by 1 base, leaving a gap of 8 bases between them. Measured from the cysteine to the phenylalanine, the CDR3 is 12 residues long. The sequence is cut down to CDR3 DNA, 36 bases in frame from base 1. The entire variable domain, with the stretches around the CDR3 drawn from the reference TRBV2 and TRBJ1-1 proteins, is EPEVTQTPSHQVTQMGQEVILRCVPISNHLYFYWYRQILGQKVEFLVSFYNNEISEKSEIFDDQFSVERPDGSNFTLKIRSTKLEDSAMYFCASGPRNTEAFFGQGTRLTVV.